One and the same sample provided the 18 T cell receptor beta chains below, sequenced in a study of cytomegalovirus exposure and HLA in healthy donors. The PCR employed 60 Vbeta primers together with 13 Jbeta primers. TCRdb keeps only in-frame clones here, not all; method: immunoSEQ multiplex PCR. The sample lists some 120,000 clones, 75% to 85% occurring once. Sequencing was done on a sample of PBMCs. The receptors shown here come from a male donor in good health and CMV-seronegative.

This rearrangement joins TRBV7-3 to TRBJ1-1; D unresolved. In germline, CDR1 is SGHTA, CDR2 FQGTGA. V gave up 4 bases and J gave up 1 base, with 7 bases separating them. The CDR3 contains 13 residues. The CDR3 sequence is CASSSNRNTEAFF. The CDR3 DNA is TGTGCCAGCAGCTCTAACAGGAACACTGAAGCTTTCTTT.

The chain joins TRBV11-2 to TRBJ2-7; 9 nucleotides align to TRBD1. Germline CDR1 reads SGHAT; CDR2 reads FQNNGV. CDR3 length: 15 residues. The V and J ends lost 1 base and 3 bases, in that order; junction bases with no gene match: 4. The CDR3 DNA follows: TGTGCCAGCAGCTTAGGGACAGGGGTTCTCTACGAGCAGTACTTC. It yields the protein CASSLGTGVLYEQYF. The full variable domain, with the rest looked up from reference TRBV11-2 and TRBJ2-7, is EAGVAQSPRYKIIEKRQSVAFWCNPISGHATLYWYQQILGQGPKLLIQFQNNGVVDDSQLPKDRFSAERLKGVDSTLKIQPAKLEDSAVYLCASSLGTGVLYEQYFGPGTRLTVT.

This clone is medium-sized. The chain is built from TRBV6-1 and TRBJ1-2; D remains ambiguous. The germline V and J ends were trimmed by 2 bases and 6 bases, with 10 bases remaining between them. The CDR3 runs to 13 residues. Germline CDR1 and CDR2: MNHNS and SASEGT. The CDR3 DNA reads TGTGCCAGCAGTGAATTTGAGGCGGATGGCTACACCTTC. It codes for CASSEFEADGYTF.

The chain has TRBV30 and TRBJ1-6; 9 bases align to TRBD1. The CDR3 extends over 15 amino acids. The germline V gene encodes CDR1 GTSNPN and CDR2 SVGIG (reference sequence). V was pared by 0 bases and J by 6 bases, with 3 bases of the junction left unmatched. CDR3 in amino acids: CAWSVTGGGNSPLHF. CDR3 DNA: TGTGCCTGGAGTGTGACAGGGGGAGGTAATTCACCCCTCCACTTT.

This clone was detected only once. J is TRBJ2-1 and V is TRBV27; 8 bases align to TRBD1. This CDR3 has 14 residues. Per the germline V gene, CDR1 is MNHEY and CDR2 is SMNVEV (reference sequence). V shed 5 bases, J shed 7 bases, and the junction held 7 bases outside the gene matches. The CDR3 region has the DNA TGTGCCAGCAGTGGACAGGGTTTTGGTAATGAGCAGTTCTTC. Protein product: CASSGQGFGNEQFF.

As regards this clone: The same CDR3 arises from other DNA sequences in this sample as well. The chain carries TRBV5-4 and TRBJ2-7; D possibly corresponds to TRBD1 (6 bases). CDR3 length: 12 residues. Germline V gene data show CDR1 as SGHNT and CDR2 as YYREEE (reference sequence). The V and J ends lost 4 bases and 3 bases respectively, with 8 bases between them. In DNA, the CDR3 is TGTGCCAGCAGCCGGGACAACTACGAGCAGTACTTC. Its protein product is CASSRDNYEQYF.

The CDR3 reads CASSLGLAGFDEQYF. Written as DNA, the CDR3 is TGCGCCAGCAGCTTGGGACTAGCGGGATTCGACGAGCAGTACTTC. This rearrangement joins TRBV5-1 to TRBJ2-7, with TRBD2 identical over 11 bases. V lost 0 bases, J lost 5 bases, and 4 bases stayed unmatched. The CDR3 sequence is 15 residues long. Germline V CDR1 and CDR2: SGHRS, YFSETQ.

In its sample, this clone was seen once. This chain links TRBV4-3 with TRBJ2-5; tentative D call: TRBD2 (5 bases). The CDR3 spans 16 residues. Germline V lookup: CDR1 LGHNA, CDR2 YSLEER. Deletions cut 1 base from V and 4 bases from J, with 16 bases between. CDR3 in DNA: TGCGCCAGCAGCCAAGCGATATCTTACGGGGTAGAGACCCAGTACTTC. Protein product: CASSQAISYGVETQYF.

The rearrangement links TRBV7-3 to TRBJ2-2; D gene ambiguous. CDR1 and CDR2 from the germline V gene are SGHTA and FQGTGA. This CDR3 comprises 16 residues. Trimming removed 6 bases at V and 0 bases at J, with 14 bases between. The CDR3 loop is CASSPTPRTNTGELFF. The CDR3 coding sequence is TGTGCCAGCAGTCCGACACCTCGGACGAACACCGGGGAGCTGTTTTTT. The complete variable domain, with remaining parts taken from reference TRBV7-3 and TRBJ2-2, reads GAGVSQTPSNKVTEKGKYVELRCDPISGHTALYWYRQSLGQGPEFLIYFQGTGAADDSGLPNDRFFAVRPEGSVSTLKIQRTERGDSAVYLCASSPTPRTNTGELFFGEGSRLTVL.

The chain employs TRBV6-7 and TRBJ2-1, with 15 bases matching TRBD2. TRBV6-7 counts as an open reading frame of uncertain function. The CDR3 length is 19 residues. The J segment lost 7 bases and the V segment lost 7 bases, leaving 17 bases of the junction unmatched. The CDR3 sequence: CASTYPGLAGGRGMNEQFF. In DNA, the CDR3 is TGTGCCAGCACATATCCGGGACTAGCGGGAGGCCGGGGGATGAATGAGCAGTTCTTC.

The DNA for the CDR3 is TGTGCCAGCAGCTTAGTGGGCGGGAATGAGCAGTTCTTC. It codes for CASSLVGGNEQFF. This chain connects TRBV7-9 to TRBJ2-1; a weak D match, TRBD2 (5 bases). The CDR3 is 13 amino acids. The ends were cut back, 1 base at V and 7 bases at J, with 8 bases in the middle. The germline V gene encodes CDR1 SEHNR and CDR2 FQNEAQ (reference sequence).

Turning to this clone: At one boundary the junction diverges from the germline segment, which might be a read error. J is TRBJ2-1 and V is TRBV5-4; TRBD2 aligns across 10 bases. The CDR3 consists of 16 residues. Germline V CDR1 and CDR2: SGHNT, YYREEE (reference sequence). The CDR3 loop reads CTSSLLLSGGANEQFF. The CDR3 region has the DNA TGTACCAGCAGCTTGCTTTTAAGCGGGGGGGCAAATGAGCAGTTCTTC.

This clone turned up a few times. The chain has TRBV6-1 and TRBJ2-1; TRBD2 aligns across 10 bases. This CDR3 has 11 amino acids. Unmatched junction bases numbered 2, after V lost 8 bases and J lost 10 bases. Germline CDR1 and CDR2: MNHNS and SASEGT. CDR3 loop: CASLAGVEQFF. The CDR3 DNA is TGTGCCAGCCTAGCGGGAGTGGAGCAGTTCTTC.

The chain has TRBV5-1 and TRBJ2-7; TRBD2 aligns across 11 bases. Per germline, CDR1 SGHRS and CDR2 YFSETQ. V was pared by 4 bases and J by 1 base, with 7 bases of the junction left unmatched. The CDR3 extends over 16 amino acids. CDR3 region: CASSGYVAGGSYEQYF. CDR3 in DNA: TGCGCCAGCAGCGGTTATGTAGCGGGAGGGTCCTACGAGCAGTACTTC.

The chain employs TRBV5-1 and TRBJ2-7; the D is unclear. The V and J ends lost 2 bases and 3 bases respectively, with 3 bases between them. This CDR3 comprises 11 residues. Germline CDR1 and CDR2: SGHRS and YFSETQ. The CDR3 is CASSFNYEQYF. DNA of the CDR3: TGCGCCAGCAGCTTTAACTACGAGCAGTACTTC.

The rearrangement joins TRBV7-8 to TRBJ1-5, with D perhaps TRBD1 (5 bases). V was clipped by 1 base and J by 3 bases, with 10 bases between them. This CDR3 comprises 15 residues. The germline V gene has CDR1 SGHVS and CDR2 FQNEAQ. CDR3 sequence reads: CASSLVGRDNQPQHF. The CDR3 DNA reads as TGTGCCAGCAGCTTAGTGGGCAGGGACAATCAGCCCCAGCATTTT.

The J gene is TRBJ2-7, the V gene TRBV18; possible D gene TRBD2, 6 bases. The CDR3 has 16 residues. Trimming stripped 1 base from V and 7 bases from J, with 20 bases between. Germline CDR1 reads KGHSH; CDR2 reads LQKENI. The CDR3 loop is CASSPLKATDREEQYF. DNA for the CDR3: TGTGCCAGCTCACCACTTAAAGCGACCGATCGGGAGGAGCAGTACTTC. The whole variable domain, filled in from reference TRBV18 and TRBJ2-7, reads NAGVMQNPRHLVRRRGQEARLRCSPMKGHSHVYWYRQLPEEGLKFMVYLQKENIIDESGMPKERFSAEFPKEGPSILRIQQVVRGDSAAYFCASSPLKATDREEQYFGPGTRLTVT.

This clone was observed a single time. This chain uses TRBV9 with TRBJ1-4; 7 bases are a match to TRBD1. Germline V gene sequence: CDR1 SGDLS, CDR2 YYNGEE. This CDR3 has 15 residues. With V trimmed by 3 bases and J by 2 bases, 4 bases remained unmatched. DNA of the CDR3: TGTGCCAGCAGCGCCCAGGGACAGACTAATGAAAAACTGTTTTTT. Protein: CASSAQGQTNEKLFF.